The 29 T cell receptor beta chains below were found in one sample sequenced in a study of glioma-infiltrating T cells after dendritic cell vaccination (TCRdb year 2016). The library was obtained by the immunoSEQ multiplex PCR assay. The immuneACCESS repertoire file appears here via TCRdb, limited to in-frame rearrangements. These files lack a portion of the clones; in checked studies, under half of the deficit traces to unresolved V genes, and the cause of the others is not known. The sample table holds tens of thousands of clones, of which approximately 90% were seen once. The top ten clones comprise 3% to 4% of the sample. Sequencing used blood, obtained before dendritic cell vaccination. These TCRs come from a human donor with glioblastoma.

The chain couples TRBV11-2 to TRBJ2-7, with 11 bases fitting TRBD1. The CDR3 totals 17 residues. V lost 4 bases, J lost 3 bases, and 11 bases stayed unmatched. Germline CDR1 SGHAT, CDR2 FQNNGV. The CDR3 DNA follows: TGTGCCAGCAGCTCCTCAGGGACAGGGGGTCACCACTACGAGCAGTACTTC. Its protein product is CASSSSGTGGHHYEQYF.

The rearrangement uses TRBV10-3 and TRBJ2-1; maybe TRBD1 (5 bases). The germline V gene has CDR1 ENHRY and CDR2 SYGVKD. The CDR3 extends over 13 amino acids. V was pared by 4 bases and J by 4 bases, with 8 bases between. CDR3 sequence (DNA): TGTGCCATCAGTGGGACAAGTTACAATGAGCAGTTCTTC. Translation gives CAISGTSYNEQFF.

CDR3 region: CASSQDRTGDILSGNTIYF. The CDR3 DNA sequence: TGCGCCAGCAGCCAAGATAGGACAGGCGATATTCTCTCTGGAAACACCATATATTTT. The gene calls are TRBV4-1 and TRBJ1-3; the match to TRBD1 covers 7 bases. This CDR3 contains 19 residues. Germline assignment: CDR1 MGHRA and CDR2 YSYEKL. With 0 bases clipped from V and 0 bases from J, the junction kept 11 bases outside the gene matches.

This chain uses TRBV5-1 with TRBJ2-1; a weak D match, TRBD2 (6 bases). The V gene's germline CDR1 is SGHRS and CDR2 YFSETQ. V shed 5 bases and J shed 0 bases, with 15 bases lying between them. The CDR3 sequence is 16 residues long. The CDR3 region is CASRVGAGNSYNEQFF. CDR3 in DNA: TGCGCCAGCAGGGTCGGGGCGGGGAACTCCTACAATGAGCAGTTCTTC.

The CDR3 region has the DNA TGCGCCAGCAGCCTTGCCGGGACAGGGGTCACTGAGCAGTTCTTC. Its translation: CASSLAGTGVTEQFF. The chain recombines TRBV5-1 with TRBJ2-1; 10 bases match TRBD1. The CDR3 has 15 amino acids. With V trimmed by 4 bases and J by 9 bases, 10 bases remained unmatched. CDR1 is SGHRS, CDR2 YFSETQ, per germline. Looking up the rest from reference TRBV5-1 and TRBJ2-1 gives the full variable domain: KAGVTQTPRYLIKTRGQQVTLSCSPISGHRSVSWYQQTPGQGLQFLFEYFSETQRNKGNFPGRFSGRQFSNSRSEMNVSTLELGDSALYLCASSLAGTGVTEQFFGPGTRLTVL.

V gene TRBV9 combines with J gene TRBJ2-1, with 9 bases aligning to TRBD1. Germline CDR1 is SGDLS and CDR2 is YYNGEE. The CDR3 consists of 15 residues. J was trimmed by 7 bases and V by 4 bases; bases with no gene match: 9. CDR3 loop: CASSTSSTGGNEQFF. CDR3 DNA: TGTGCCAGCAGCACCTCCTCGACAGGGGGGAATGAGCAGTTCTTC.

The chain combines TRBV10-3 with TRBJ2-3; 7 bases are a match to TRBD1. V trimming: 4 bases; J trimming: 0 bases; junction bases outside the gene matches: 10. The CDR3 is made up of 17 amino acids. Germline-derived CDR1 and CDR2 are ENHRY and SYGVKD. This CDR3 is CAISGRQGGSSTDTQYF. The CDR3, as DNA: TGTGCCATCAGTGGCAGACAGGGTGGGTCTAGCACAGATACGCAGTATTTT.

To note about this clone: Other DNA variants within this sample encode the same CDR3. The genes are TRBV7-3 and TRBJ1-1; D uncertain. Germline CDR1 reads SGHTA; CDR2 reads FQGTGA. V lost 2 bases and J 1 base, leaving 8 bases between the germline ends. This CDR3 has 14 amino acids. CDR3 amino acids: CASSLGTANTEAFF. CDR3 bases: TGTGCCAGCAGCTTAGGCACAGCGAACACTGAAGCTTTCTTT.

The rearrangement links TRBV25-1 to TRBJ2-2; TRBD1 is a possible D gene (6 bases). Trimming cost V 1 base and J 1 base, with 7 bases left between them. Germline CDR1 MGHDK, CDR2 SYGVNS. The CDR3 loop spans 15 amino acids. The DNA of the CDR3 is TGTGCCAGCAGTGAATGGACAGAGAACACCGGGGAGCTGTTTTTT. Translating it yields CASSEWTENTGELFF.

The chain joins TRBV30 to TRBJ2-5; D not resolved. This CDR3 has 12 residues. V was trimmed by 3 bases and J by 5 bases, leaving 10 bases between them. Germline V CDR1 and CDR2: GTSNPN, SVGIG (reference sequence). CDR3 sequence (DNA): TGTGCCTGGAGCCGGGTTTCGGAGACCCAGTACTTC. The encoded protein is CAWSRVSETQYF.

This chain connects TRBV4-1 to TRBJ1-5; the D is unclear. Trimming took 0 bases from V and 0 from J, leaving 6 bases between them. The CDR3 runs 15 residues. Germline values: CDR1 MGHRA, CDR2 YSYEKL. CDR3 nucleotides: TGCGCCAGCAGCCAAGATGCGGTTAGCAATCAGCCCCAGCATTTT. It yields the protein CASSQDAVSNQPQHF.

The chain couples TRBV5-1 to TRBJ2-2; the D gene is possibly TRBD1 (5 bases). The CDR3 runs 15 residues. Germline CDR1 is SGHRS and CDR2 is YFSETQ. With 0 bases removed from V and 7 bases from J, the gap between germline ends came to 13 bases. CDR3 DNA sequence: TGCGCCAGCAGCTTGGTCCAGGGAAAGGGCGGGGAGCTGTTTTTT. Translating it yields CASSLVQGKGGELFF.

V is TRBV6-6 and J is TRBJ2-2; the D is unclear. Trimming left V 0 bases short and J 8 bases short, with 4 bases between. The V gene's germline CDR1 is MNHNY and CDR2 SVGAGI (reference sequence). The CDR3 covers 12 residues. CDR3: CASSYSRGELFF. The CDR3 bases are TGTGCCAGCAGTTACTCGCGTGGGGAGCTGTTTTTT.

The chain combines TRBV10-1 with TRBJ2-3; D possibly corresponds to TRBD2 (6 bases). Trimming removed 2 bases at V and 3 bases at J, with 9 bases between. CDR3 length equals 14 residues. CDR1 and CDR2 from the germline V gene are WNHNN and SYGVQD (reference sequence). CDR3 protein: CASSEPGTTDTQYF. CDR3 nucleotide sequence: TGCGCCAGCAGTGAGCCAGGGACTACAGATACGCAGTATTTT.

J is TRBJ2-7 and V is TRBV18; 10 bases match TRBD1. Germline CDR1 and CDR2: KGHSH and LQKENI. The CDR3 totals 15 residues. The V gene end was trimmed by 1 base and the J gene end by 5 bases; junction bases not matched to a gene: 5. CDR3 coding DNA: TGTGCCAGCTCACCACAGTCGACAGGGGGCGACGAGCAGTACTTC. This gives the protein CASSPQSTGGDEQYF. Full variable domain (outside the CDR3, taken from reference TRBV18 and TRBJ2-7): NAGVMQNPRHLVRRRGQEARLRCSPMKGHSHVYWYRQLPEEGLKFMVYLQKENIIDESGMPKERFSAEFPKEGPSILRIQQVVRGDSAAYFCASSPQSTGGDEQYFGPGTRLTVT.

The chain links TRBV29-1 to TRBJ1-1; TRBD1 matches at 8 bases. Losses at the gene ends were 5 bases for V and 3 bases for J; bases not matched to a gene: 5. Germline V gene sequence: CDR1 SQVTM, CDR2 ANQGSEA. The CDR3 has 13 residues. For the CDR3, the DNA is TGCAGCGTTTGGACAGGGACCGACACTGAAGCTTTCTTT. Translation: CSVWTGTDTEAFF. The entire variable domain, with the rest obtained from reference TRBV29-1 and TRBJ1-1, is as follows: SAVISQKPSRDICQRGTSLTIQCQVDSQVTMMFWYRQQPGQSLTLIATANQGSEATYESGFVIDKFPISRPNLTFSTLTVSNMSPEDSSIYLCSVWTGTDTEAFFGQGTRLTVV.

V usage is TRBV5-6 and J usage is TRBJ1-3; perhaps TRBD1 as D (5 bases). Per the germline V gene, CDR1 is SGHDT and CDR2 is YYEEEE. V lost 4 bases, J lost 2 bases, and 13 bases lay in between. This CDR3 has 15 amino acids. The CDR3 here is CASSPTGGPGNTIYF. The CDR3 region has the DNA TGTGCCAGCAGCCCCACAGGTGGCCCTGGAAACACCATATATTTT. Complete variable domain (other parts from reference TRBV5-6 and TRBJ1-3): DAGVTQSPTHLIKTRGQQVTLRCSPKSGHDTVSWYQQALGQGPQFIFQYYEEEERQRGNFPDRFSGHQFPNYSSELNVNALLLGDSALYLCASSPTGGPGNTIYFGEGSWLTVV.

The J gene is TRBJ2-7, the V gene TRBV18; maybe TRBD2 (5 bases). V gave up 3 bases and J gave up 4 bases, with 16 bases separating them. The germline gives CDR1 KGHSH, CDR2 LQKENI. This CDR3 has 15 residues. CDR3 DNA sequence: TGTGCCAGCTCACCTGACTCGCTGTCGGGGTACGAGCAGTACTTC. Residues: CASSPDSLSGYEQYF.

The rearrangement joins TRBV5-1 to TRBJ2-6, with TRBD2 as a possible D gene (5 bases). Germline V gene sequence: CDR1 SGHRS, CDR2 YFSETQ. Trimming stripped 0 bases from V and 4 bases from J, with 8 bases between. This CDR3 contains 15 residues. CDR3 loop: CASSLEAGGANVLTF. The DNA of the CDR3 is TGCGCCAGCAGCTTGGAGGCGGGCGGGGCCAACGTCCTGACTTTC. The complete variable domain, with remaining parts taken from reference TRBV5-1 and TRBJ2-6, reads KAGVTQTPRYLIKTRGQQVTLSCSPISGHRSVSWYQQTPGQGLQFLFEYFSETQRNKGNFPGRFSGRQFSNSRSEMNVSTLELGDSALYLCASSLEAGGANVLTFGAGSRLTVL.

This rearrangement joins TRBV29-1 to TRBJ2-1, with D perhaps matching TRBD2 (5 bases). V dropped 5 bases and J dropped 6 bases, with 14 bases sitting between them. Germline CDR1 and CDR2: SQVTM and ANQGSEA. The CDR3 loop spans 13 amino acids. The CDR3 coding sequence is TGCAGCGTTCGGGATATAAAAGGCAATGAGCAGTTCTTC. Protein sequence: CSVRDIKGNEQFF.

This chain joins TRBV27 and TRBJ2-3, with TRBD2 matching over 12 bases. With 4 bases clipped from V and 5 bases from J, the junction kept 10 bases outside the gene matches. Germline V gene sequence: CDR1 MNHEY, CDR2 SMNVEV (reference sequence). This CDR3 is built from 17 residues. The CDR3: CASSWATSGGRGDTQYF. CDR3 coding DNA: TGTGCCAGCAGTTGGGCGACTAGCGGGGGTCGGGGAGATACGCAGTATTTT.

The rearrangement uses TRBV5-6 and TRBJ2-2; D is undetermined. Trimming took 4 bases from V and 6 from J, leaving 7 bases between them. This CDR3 has 12 amino acids. The germline V gene has CDR1 SGHDT and CDR2 YYEEEE. This CDR3 is CASSRNSGELFF. The CDR3 bases are TGTGCCAGCAGCCGTAATTCCGGGGAGCTGTTTTTT. Complete variable domain (other parts from reference TRBV5-6 and TRBJ2-2): DAGVTQSPTHLIKTRGQQVTLRCSPKSGHDTVSWYQQALGQGPQFIFQYYEEEERQRGNFPDRFSGHQFPNYSSELNVNALLLGDSALYLCASSRNSGELFFGEGSRLTVL.

This clone has a handful of counts. The chain recombines TRBV5-3 with TRBJ2-5; TRBD2 is a possible D gene (6 bases). TRBV5-3 is noted as an ORF with a role that remains uncertain. Deletions cut 7 bases from V and 2 bases from J, with 18 bases between. The CDR3 contains 15 residues. CDR3 protein: CARVVGGATQETQYF. The CDR3 DNA sequence: TGTGCCAGAGTCGTCGGGGGTGCTACTCAAGAGACCCAGTACTTC.

This clone showed up just once. This chain joins TRBV5-1 and TRBJ2-7; TRBD2 aligns across 13 bases. Germline values: CDR1 SGHRS, CDR2 YFSETQ. The CDR3 loop spans 15 amino acids. V was pared by 4 bases and J by 1 base, with 2 bases of the junction left unmatched. CDR3 loop: CASSPGLAGSYEQYF. DNA for the CDR3: TGCGCCAGCAGCCCGGGACTAGCGGGATCCTACGAGCAGTACTTC.

The genes are TRBV9 and TRBJ2-5; 9 bases agree with TRBD1. V lost 2 bases, J lost 5 bases, and 7 bases stayed unmatched. CDR1 SGDLS and CDR2 YYNGEE come from the germline V gene. This CDR3 spans 15 amino acids. CDR3 loop: CASSVGTGLWETQYF. The CDR3, as DNA: TGTGCCAGCAGCGTCGGGACAGGGCTCTGGGAGACCCAGTACTTC.

The chain joins TRBV5-4 to TRBJ1-6; 9 nucleotides agree with TRBD1. V trimming: 1 base; J trimming: 10 bases; junction bases outside the gene matches: 6. The CDR3 contains 15 residues. In germline, CDR1 is SGHNT, CDR2 YYREEE (reference sequence). CDR3 in DNA: TGTGCCAGCAGCTTGATGGGACAGGGCTTGTCACCCCTCCACTTT. This translates into CASSLMGQGLSPLHF.

The gene calls are TRBV9 and TRBJ1-1, with TRBD1 identical over 9 bases. Germline values: CDR1 SGDLS, CDR2 YYNGEE. V was pared by 0 bases and J by 4 bases, with 10 bases of the junction left unmatched. The CDR3 covers 17 residues. The DNA of the CDR3 is TGTGCCAGCAGCGTAGCCGACAGGGGGACTCGTAGCACTGAAGCTTTCTTT. Amino acid sequence: CASSVADRGTRSTEAFF.

This rearrangement joins TRBV30 to TRBJ1-1, with D tentatively TRBD1 (5 bases). The V gene lost 1 base and the J gene lost 5 bases, with 17 bases spanning the gap. Germline CDR1 reads GTSNPN; CDR2 reads SVGIG (reference sequence). The CDR3 has 15 residues. CDR3 in DNA: TGTGCCTGGAGTGCATCTCCGGGTGGGGGGACTGAAGCTTTCTTT. It specifies CAWSASPGGGTEAFF.

V and J are TRBV6-1 and TRBJ2-3, with TRBD1 identical over 8 bases. Trimming cost V 8 bases and J 2 bases; bases outside gene matches: 3. The germline CDR1 and CDR2 sequences are MNHNS and SASEGT. This CDR3 is built from 13 residues. The CDR3 DNA reads as TGTGCCAGCCGACAGGGGCTCACAGATACGCAGTATTTT. This translates into CASRQGLTDTQYF.